This TCR beta chain was sequenced in a study of T cell repertoires in cytomegalovirus infection. Study-wide results and caveats: Dominating the ex vivo response were HLA-C-restricted CMV-specific TCR beta clonotypes.

From the reads, TCRdb called clonotypes with MiXCR, one entry per CDR3 protein. The table has hundreds of thousands of distinct CDR3 sequences, roughly 15% seen once. Germline CDR1 and CDR2: MNHEY and SMNVEV (reference sequence). V gave up 6 bases and J gave up 0 bases, with 20 bases separating them. The CDR3 contains 17 residues. Of note for this clonotype: Its antigen is still unknown.

This clonotype was obtained from a human donor in good health (CMV status not recorded). Some clones in this sample may be carry-over from other donors' samples. The specimen sequenced was PBMCs. The V and J genes are TRBV27 and TRBJ1-2; D is possibly TRBD1 (5 bases). The CDR3: CASRQPGRTVSNYGYTF. The CDR3 coding sequence is TGTGCCAGCAGACAACCGGGACGGACCGTATCTAACTATGGCTACACCTTC.